What follows are 25 T cell receptor beta chains derived from one specimen sequenced in a study of breast tumors, draining lymph nodes, adjacent tissues. One entry per CDR3 protein, called by TCRdb with MiXCR from the multiplex PCR reads. Here the sample spans roughly 120,000 distinct CDR3 sequences, 15% to 20% being singletons. Axillary draining lymph nodes of breast cancer patients supplied the node samples. The specimen sequenced was axillary lymph node tissue. The receptors shown here come from a female donor with breast cancer. Some clones in this sample may be carry-over from other donors' samples.

The chain is built from TRBV2 and TRBJ2-7; 8 bases fit TRBD2. Germline CDR1 SNHLY, CDR2 FYNNEI. CDR3 length equals 15 residues. The J segment lost 2 bases and the V segment lost 2 bases, leaving 5 bases of the junction unmatched. The CDR3 loop is CASSELTGGPYEQYF. The CDR3 bases are TGTGCCAGCAGTGAATTGACGGGAGGGCCCTACGAGCAGTACTTC.

A remark on this clonotype: A single base separates this from a much larger clone, so it may be a read error. The gene calls are TRBV12-3 or TRBV12-4 and TRBJ2-5; 10 bases fit TRBD1. This CDR3 spans 14 amino acids. The CDR3 region is CASSRGQGVETQNF. Written as DNA, the CDR3 is TGTGCCAGCAGCCGAGGACAGGGGGTAGAGACCCAGAACTTC.

On this clonotype itself: Given the absence of the conserved phenylalanine or tryptophan at the CDR3 end, a read error is likely. This sequence joins TRBV2 and TRBJ1-6; weak D call: TRBD1 (6 bases). The germline CDR1 and CDR2 sequences are SNHLY and FYNNEI. This CDR3 contains 13 residues. Trimming removed 6 bases at V and 8 bases at J, with 11 bases between. The CDR3 sequence is CASRTGGYSPLHL. The CDR3 DNA reads TGTGCCAGCAGGACAGGAGGTTATTCACCCCTCCACCTT.

The V call is TRBV3-1, the J call TRBJ1-2; TRBD1 might be the D (6 bases). The CDR3 consists of 14 residues. Germline V gives CDR1 LGHDT, CDR2 YNNKEL (reference sequence). The V end lost 3 bases, the J end lost 6 bases, and 14 bases lay between the germline ends. CDR3 sequence reads: CASSHRTGFDGYTF. CDR3 DNA sequence: TGTGCCAGCAGCCACCGTACAGGGTTTGATGGCTACACCTTC.

Only a few counts were recorded for this clonotype. A much larger clone differs from this one at a single base, so this may be a read error. The genes are TRBV7-2 and TRBJ2-6; D may be TRBD1 (5 bases). This CDR3 region has 15 residues. In germline, CDR1 is SGHTA, CDR2 FQGNSA. CDR3 nucleotides: TGTGCCGGCAGCTACAGGCGCTCTGGGGCCAACGTCCTGACTTTC. Translating it yields CAGSYRRSGANVLTF.

This clonotype was seen repeatedly, ten times or more. The chain recombines TRBV2 with TRBJ2-3; D uncertain. The CDR3 is 12 amino acids. V was pared by 7 bases and J by 3 bases, with 8 bases between. The V gene's germline CDR1 is SNHLY and CDR2 FYNNEI. CDR3 protein: CASIHETDTQYF. The CDR3 DNA reads as TGTGCCAGCATCCACGAAACAGATACGCAGTATTTT. Full variable domain (missing parts from reference TRBV2 and TRBJ2-3): EPEVTQTPSHQVTQMGQEVILRCVPISNHLYFYWYRQILGQKVEFLVSFYNNEISEKSEIFDDQFSVERPDGSNFTLKIRSTKLEDSAMYFCASIHETDTQYFGPGTRLTVL.

Concerning this clonotype: The missing conserved phenylalanine or tryptophan at the end of this CDR3 makes a read error likely. The chain couples TRBV5-4 to TRBJ1-6; perhaps TRBD1 as D (5 bases). The ends were cut back, 0 bases at V and 11 bases at J, with 18 bases in the middle. In germline, CDR1 is SGHNT, CDR2 YYREEE (reference sequence). This CDR3 comprises 16 residues. CDR3 amino acids: CASSLGGGMNDPPLHL. CDR3 DNA sequence: TGTGCCAGCAGCTTGGGCGGGGGAATGAACGATCCACCCCTCCACCTT.

Of note for this clonotype: This may come from a read error, since a much larger clone is one base off. The chain has TRBV20-1 and TRBJ2-3; 11 nucleotides agree with TRBD2. CDR3 size: 13 residues. After removal of 8 bases from V and 8 bases from J, the junction contained 9 bases not matched to a gene. From germline, CDR1 is DFQATT and CDR2 SNEGSKA (reference sequence). CDR3 residues: CSLSGGARATQYF. CDR3 bases: TGCAGTCTTAGCGGGGGGGCTAGGGCTACGCAGTATTTT.

This clonotype was seen repeatedly, ten times or more. The chain has TRBV20-1 and TRBJ2-2, with D maybe TRBD2 (6 bases). The germline V gene encodes CDR1 DFQATT and CDR2 SNEGSKA (reference sequence). Trimming pared 4 bases from V and 7 bases from J, leaving 13 bases between. The CDR3 loop spans 13 amino acids. CDR3 protein: CSAIDGSIGELFF. CDR3 nucleotide sequence: TGCAGTGCTATTGACGGGAGTATCGGGGAGCTGTTTTTT.

In this sample, this clonotype turned up many times. The chain couples TRBV5-1 to TRBJ1-5; D possibly corresponds to TRBD1 (6 bases). The CDR3 contains 15 residues. Trimming stripped 0 bases from V and 3 bases from J, with 10 bases between. Per germline, CDR1 SGHRS and CDR2 YFSETQ. As DNA, the CDR3 is TGCGCCAGCAGCTTGGGGGGACACCTCAATCAGCCCCAGCATTTT. Protein: CASSLGGHLNQPQHF. Full variable domain (rest looked up from reference TRBV5-1 and TRBJ1-5): KAGVTQTPRYLIKTRGQQVTLSCSPISGHRSVSWYQQTPGQGLQFLFEYFSETQRNKGNFPGRFSGRQFSNSRSEMNVSTLELGDSALYLCASSLGGHLNQPQHFGDGTRLSIL.

This clonotype was counted ten times or more. The chain links TRBV5-1 to TRBJ2-7; D is undetermined. The CDR3 has 12 amino acids. Germline V lookup: CDR1 SGHRS, CDR2 YFSETQ. Between the trimmed V and J ends, which lost 3 bases and 4 bases, there was a span of 8 bases. CDR3 DNA sequence: TGCGCCAGCAGCTATGGACGATACGAGCAGTACTTC. Encoded protein: CASSYGRYEQYF. Complete variable domain (other parts from reference TRBV5-1 and TRBJ2-7): KAGVTQTPRYLIKTRGQQVTLSCSPISGHRSVSWYQQTPGQGLQFLFEYFSETQRNKGNFPGRFSGRQFSNSRSEMNVSTLELGDSALYLCASSYGRYEQYFGPGTRLTVT.

This clonotype was counted ten times or more. The genes are TRBV7-2 and TRBJ1-2, with D possibly being TRBD1 (6 bases). CDR3 length: 16 residues. Deletions cut 4 bases from V and 0 bases from J, with 15 bases between. Germline-derived CDR1 and CDR2 are SGHTA and FQGNSA. The CDR3 region is CASSSGQLKTNYGYTF. The CDR3 nucleotides are TGTGCCAGCAGCTCCGGACAGCTCAAAACTAACTATGGCTACACCTTC.

This clonotype was counted ten times or more. J is TRBJ2-7 and V is TRBV20-1; 8 bases line up with TRBD1. Trimming removed 5 bases from V and 6 bases from J; junction bases left unmatched: 9. Germline values: CDR1 DFQATT, CDR2 SNEGSKA (reference sequence). The CDR3 runs to 13 residues. CDR3 in DNA: TGCAGTGCTGCCCGGACAGGGTTGGGCGAGCAGTACTTC. It yields the protein CSAARTGLGEQYF.

The chain has TRBV28 and TRBJ1-5, with a possible D match to TRBD1 (5 bases). This CDR3 contains 14 residues. V gave up 6 bases and J gave up 5 bases, with 14 bases separating them. Per the germline V gene, CDR1 is MDHEN and CDR2 is SYDVKM. The CDR3 nucleotides are TGTGCCAGCAGCTTAACCGGGGGTCATCAGCCCCAGCATTTT. This encodes CASSLTGGHQPQHF.

The rearrangement links TRBV7-2 to TRBJ1-5; D is unresolved. This CDR3 region has 14 residues. Germline CDR1 reads SGHTA; CDR2 reads FQGNSA. V was shortened by 2 bases and J by 6 bases, with 11 bases between the two germline ends. DNA of the CDR3: TGTGCCAGCAGCTTATTTGCCGGGAGTCAGCCCCAGCATTTT. It codes for CASSLFAGSQPQHF.

In this sample, this clonotype turned up many times. This rearrangement joins TRBV7-8 to TRBJ2-7; tentatively, D is TRBD2 (5 bases). V dropped 2 bases and J dropped 1 base, with 12 bases sitting between them. This CDR3 is 15 amino acids long. CDR1 and CDR2 from the germline V gene are SGHVS and FQNEAQ. The CDR3 here is CASSLTSGISYEQYF. CDR3 DNA sequence: TGTGCCAGCAGCTTAACCTCGGGAATTTCCTACGAGCAGTACTTC.

This clonotype was detected ten times or more. V usage is TRBV20-1 and J usage is TRBJ2-7; D not resolved. CDR3 length equals 13 residues. Germline CDR1 and CDR2: DFQATT and SNEGSKA (reference sequence). Trimming took 0 bases from V and 2 from J, leaving 8 bases between them. Written as DNA, the CDR3 is TGCAGTGCTAGAGATTCAGACCCCTACGAGCAGTACTTC. Amino acid sequence: CSARDSDPYEQYF.

This clonotype was detected a few times. V gene TRBV2 combines with J gene TRBJ2-2, with D possibly called TRBD1 or TRBD2 (5 bases each). The V gene's germline CDR1 is SNHLY and CDR2 FYNNEI. The CDR3 has 14 residues. V lost 6 bases and J 5 bases, leaving 13 bases between the germline ends. The CDR3 bases are TGTGCCAGCAGATTGACTTGGGGGACCGGGGAGCTGTTTTTT. Translation: CASRLTWGTGELFF. Combining the CDR3 with reference TRBV2 and TRBJ2-2 gives the whole variable domain EPEVTQTPSHQVTQMGQEVILRCVPISNHLYFYWYRQILGQKVEFLVSFYNNEISEKSEIFDDQFSVERPDGSNFTLKIRSTKLEDSAMYFCASRLTWGTGELFFGEGSRLTVL.

Turning to this clonotype: A much larger clone lies one base from this, so it may be a read error. The CDR3 end shows no conserved phenylalanine or tryptophan, and so a read error is likely. The V and J genes are TRBV6-1 and TRBJ2-7; TRBD1 matches at 9 bases. In germline, CDR1 is MNHNS, CDR2 SASEGT. There are 16 residues in the CDR3. With V trimmed by 2 bases and J by 4 bases, 9 bases remained unmatched. This CDR3 reads CASSESSGQGRYEQYS. The CDR3 nucleotides are TGTGCCAGCAGTGAAAGTTCGGGACAGGGCCGATACGAGCAGTACTCC.

V usage is TRBV4-2 and J usage is TRBJ2-7; no definite D call. Germline values: CDR1 LGHNA, CDR2 YNFKEQ. Trimming took 5 bases from V and 0 from J, leaving 8 bases between them. This CDR3 is 13 amino acids long. The CDR3 region has the DNA TGTGCCAGCAGCGCCCTGGCCTCCTACGAGCAGTACTTC. Amino acid sequence: CASSALASYEQYF.

This clonotype was observed at least ten times. The V and J genes are TRBV2 and TRBJ2-1; no firm D call. Between the trimmed V and J ends, which lost 6 bases and 8 bases, there was a span of 8 bases. There are 11 residues in the CDR3. Germline assignment: CDR1 SNHLY and CDR2 FYNNEI. CDR3 DNA: TGTGCCAGCAGCAAATTCGATGAGCAGTTCTTC. Its protein product is CASSKFDEQFF. The whole variable domain, filled in from reference TRBV2 and TRBJ2-1, reads EPEVTQTPSHQVTQMGQEVILRCVPISNHLYFYWYRQILGQKVEFLVSFYNNEISEKSEIFDDQFSVERPDGSNFTLKIRSTKLEDSAMYFCASSKFDEQFFGPGTRLTVL.

This clonotype occurred many times. V is TRBV7-9 and J is TRBJ2-7, with TRBD2 matching over 7 bases. Germline V gene sequence: CDR1 SEHNR, CDR2 FQNEAQ (reference sequence). The J segment lost 0 bases and the V segment lost 4 bases, leaving 3 bases of the junction unmatched. The CDR3 sequence is 14 residues long. CDR3 in DNA: TGTGCCAGCAGCTACGGACTAGTCTCCTACGAGCAGTACTTC. Encoded protein: CASSYGLVSYEQYF.

This clonotype appeared many times. This chain connects TRBV29-1 to TRBJ2-2; TRBD2 might be the D (7 bases). The CDR3 totals 16 residues. Germline CDR1 reads SQVTM; CDR2 reads ANQGSEA. V was clipped by 0 bases and J by 5 bases, with 16 bases between them. CDR3 residues: CSVEEGRERGTGELFF. CDR3 DNA sequence: TGCAGCGTTGAAGAAGGGCGGGAGAGGGGGACCGGGGAGCTGTTTTTT.

Many counts were recorded for this clonotype. The V call is TRBV5-1, the J call TRBJ1-6, with D uncertain. V shed 3 bases and J shed 6 bases, with 7 bases lying between them. There are 13 residues in the CDR3. Per the germline V gene, CDR1 is SGHRS and CDR2 is YFSETQ. The CDR3 loop reads CASSSDGNSPLHF. DNA for the CDR3: TGCGCCAGCAGCTCGGACGGTAATTCACCCCTCCACTTT.

This clonotype has ten or more counts. The rearrangement joins TRBV9 to TRBJ2-1, with TRBD2 matching over 8 bases. The germline CDR1 and CDR2 sequences are SGDLS and YYNGEE. The CDR3 totals 16 residues. J lost 8 bases, V lost 0 bases, and 10 bases had no gene match. CDR3 sequence reads: CASSVGGSGIVYEQFF. The DNA for the CDR3 is TGTGCCAGCAGCGTAGGTGGTAGCGGGATTGTCTATGAGCAGTTCTTC.